What follows are 26 T cell receptor beta chains derived from one specimen sequenced in a study of neoadjuvant nivolumab and ipilimumab in lung cancer. Sequencing used immunoSEQ multiplex PCR; TCRdb keeps in-frame clones, though not all of them. The profile shows 1,200 to 1,500 clones, about 80% of them singletons. The material sequenced was tumor tissue, taken before neoadjuvant nivolumab, alone or with ipilimumab. The receptor source for this set is an adult with non-small cell lung cancer.

This chain uses TRBV11-2 with TRBJ2-7; a possible D gene is TRBD1 (5 bases). This CDR3 is 12 amino acids long. Trimming removed 5 bases from V and 7 bases from J, with 12 bases in between. Germline CDR1 and CDR2: SGHAT and FQNNGV. CDR3 protein: CASSRRVWEQYF. CDR3 DNA sequence: TGTGCCAGCAGCCGCAGGGTCTGGGAGCAGTACTTC.

This clone was picked up a small number of times. J is TRBJ1-2 and V is TRBV5-6, with TRBD1 matching over 7 bases. Unmatched junction bases numbered 3, after V lost 4 bases and J lost 3 bases. The CDR3 is 13 residues long. Germline CDR1 SGHDT, CDR2 YYEEEE. DNA of the CDR3: TGTGCCAGCAGCCTCGGGACAGACTATGGCTACACCTTC. Its protein product is CASSLGTDYGYTF. The entire variable domain, with the rest obtained from reference TRBV5-6 and TRBJ1-2, is as follows: DAGVTQSPTHLIKTRGQQVTLRCSPKSGHDTVSWYQQALGQGPQFIFQYYEEEERQRGNFPDRFSGHQFPNYSSELNVNALLLGDSALYLCASSLGTDYGYTFGSGTRLTVV.

This rearrangement joins TRBV18 to TRBJ1-1, with D perhaps matching TRBD1 (5 bases). The germline gives CDR1 KGHSH, CDR2 LQKENI. The CDR3 covers 13 residues. Trimming left V 1 base short and J 7 bases short, with 10 bases between. CDR3 sequence (DNA): TGTGCCAGCTCACCACAGACAGACGGTGAAGCTTTCTTT. Translation gives CASSPQTDGEAFF.

The V and J genes are TRBV18 and TRBJ2-1; D is ambiguous. The CDR3 consists of 11 residues. Germline loops: CDR1 KGHSH, CDR2 LQKENI. The V and J ends lost 3 bases and 8 bases respectively, with 5 bases between them. The CDR3 DNA sequence: TGTGCCAGCTCACCCGGGTATGAGCAGTTCTTC. Residues: CASSPGYEQFF. Based on the CDR3 plus reference TRBV18 and TRBJ2-1, the full variable domain is NAGVMQNPRHLVRRRGQEARLRCSPMKGHSHVYWYRQLPEEGLKFMVYLQKENIIDESGMPKERFSAEFPKEGPSILRIQQVVRGDSAAYFCASSPGYEQFFGPGTRLTVL.

This chain joins TRBV18 and TRBJ2-1; D remains ambiguous. The CDR3 is 15 amino acids. The germline CDR1 and CDR2 sequences are KGHSH and LQKENI. V was cut by 2 bases and J by 13 bases, with 21 bases left in between. The CDR3: CASSPRADLAVSQFF. CDR3 DNA: TGTGCCAGCTCACCAAGGGCCGACCTGGCGGTTTCCCAGTTCTTC.

V usage is TRBV19 and J usage is TRBJ2-2, with TRBD2 as a possible D gene (6 bases). The germline V gene has CDR1 LNHDA and CDR2 SQIVND (reference sequence). With 6 bases removed from V and 1 base from J, the gap between germline ends came to 15 bases. The CDR3 runs 16 residues. The CDR3 protein is CASRRFVGGNTGELFF. CDR3 nucleotide sequence: TGTGCCAGTAGGAGGTTCGTGGGAGGGAACACCGGGGAGCTGTTTTTT.

The V call is TRBV13, the J call TRBJ2-3; D unclear. The CDR3 contains 14 residues. V dropped 0 bases and J dropped 4 bases, with 8 bases sitting between them. CDR1 is PRHDT, CDR2 FYEKMQ, per germline (reference sequence). CDR3 sequence (DNA): TGTGCCAGCAGCTTAGGGGTCGGCGCAGATACGCAGTATTTT. This gives the protein CASSLGVGADTQYF.

The table lists this clone with a count of one. This chain joins TRBV5-1 and TRBJ2-5, with D maybe TRBD1 (5 bases). The CDR3 contains 14 residues. Germline V lookup: CDR1 SGHRS, CDR2 YFSETQ. Trimming cost V 0 bases and J 2 bases, with 8 bases left between them. The CDR3 bases are TGCGCCAGCAGCTTGGGAGGACAACAAGAGACCCAGTACTTC. Its protein is CASSLGGQQETQYF.

J is TRBJ1-4 and V is TRBV28; D gene unclear. Trimming left V 2 bases short and J 0 bases short, with 10 bases between. This CDR3 region has 16 residues. The germline V gene encodes CDR1 MDHEN and CDR2 SYDVKM. The CDR3 coding sequence is TGTGCCAGCAGTTTAATGGGGAGCGCAACTAATGAAAAACTGTTTTTT. Amino acids: CASSLMGSATNEKLFF.

The chain couples TRBV7-2 to TRBJ2-5; perhaps TRBD1 as D (6 bases). The V gene's germline CDR1 is SGHTA and CDR2 FQGNSA. CDR3 length: 14 residues. V lost 4 bases and J 5 bases, leaving 14 bases between the germline ends. CDR3 DNA: TGTGCCAGCAGCTCTTCGGGGACAACGGAGACCCAGTACTTC. Amino acid sequence: CASSSSGTTETQYF.

The chain has TRBV7-2 and TRBJ2-3, with a possible D match to TRBD1 (6 bases). The length of the CDR3 is 15 residues. Germline lookup yields CDR1 SGHTA and CDR2 FQGNSA. V was cut by 0 bases and J by 0 bases, with 7 bases left in between. CDR3 residues: CASSLARGSTDTQYF. The CDR3 coding sequence is TGTGCCAGCAGCTTAGCCAGGGGTAGCACAGATACGCAGTATTTT.

The V gene is TRBV6-5, the J gene TRBJ1-1; D call uncertain. The length of the CDR3 is 13 residues. The V gene's germline CDR1 is MNHEY and CDR2 SVGAGI. Trimming shortened V by 3 bases and J by 3 bases, and 8 bases separated the two germline ends. CDR3 in amino acids: CASSYHRDTEAFF. The CDR3 DNA reads TGTGCCAGCAGTTATCACAGAGACACTGAAGCTTTCTTT.

This chain connects TRBV30 to TRBJ1-5, with 8 positions matching TRBD1. The CDR3 runs 12 residues. With V trimmed by 5 bases and J by 7 bases, 4 bases remained unmatched. Germline V gives CDR1 GTSNPN, CDR2 SVGIG (reference sequence). CDR3 amino acids: CAWDRGGQPQHF. The CDR3 DNA reads as TGTGCCTGGGACAGGGGCGGCCAGCCCCAGCATTTT.

The rearrangement joins TRBV28 to TRBJ2-1; 15 bases fit TRBD2. V lost 3 bases to trimming and J lost 7 bases; unmatched junction nucleotides: 7. The CDR3 has 17 residues. Germline V lookup: CDR1 MDHEN, CDR2 SYDVKM. The CDR3 DNA sequence: TGTGCCAGCAGTTTCCACGGACTAGCGGGAGGGGGGAATGAGCAGTTCTTC. Protein: CASSFHGLAGGGNEQFF.

This clone was detected only a few times. J is TRBJ2-1 and V is TRBV7-9, with 9 bases lining up with TRBD2. Unmatched junction bases numbered 5, after V lost 2 bases and J lost 6 bases. Germline V gene sequence: CDR1 SEHNR, CDR2 FQNEAQ (reference sequence). This CDR3 has 15 amino acids. CDR3 nucleotides: TGTGCCAGCAGCTTACTGGCTAGCGGGATCAATGAGCAGTTCTTC. Amino acids: CASSLLASGINEQFF.

This clone was picked up a small number of times. The chain combines TRBV7-6 with TRBJ2-1; 11 nucleotides agree with TRBD2. V was clipped by 5 bases and J by 9 bases; unmatched bases: 6. The CDR3 totals 14 residues. The germline CDR1 and CDR2 sequences are SGHVS and FNYEAQ. The CDR3 nucleotides read TGTGCCAGCAGCCCTACTAGCGGGAGCGGTGAGCAGTTCTTC. Translated: CASSPTSGSGEQFF. The full variable domain, rest sourced from reference TRBV7-6 and TRBJ2-1, is GAGVSQSPRYKVTKRGQDVALRCDPISGHVSLYWYRQALGQGPEFLTYFNYEAQQDKSGLPNDRFSAERPEGSISTLTIQRTEQRDSAMYRCASSPTSGSGEQFFGPGTRLTVL.

The chain links TRBV10-3 to TRBJ1-1; no definite D call. The germline V gene has CDR1 ENHRY and CDR2 SYGVKD. V was clipped by 3 bases and J by 1 base, with 12 bases between them. CDR3 size: 15 residues. In nucleotides, the CDR3 is TGTGCCATCAGTGACTTGGGCAGATCGAACACTGAAGCTTTCTTT. This encodes CAISDLGRSNTEAFF.

This chain joins TRBV30 and TRBJ2-5, with a weak D call TRBD1 (7 bases). CDR1 GTSNPN and CDR2 SVGIG come from the germline V gene (reference sequence). Trimming took off 4 bases at V and 4 bases at J, with 13 bases between the two ends. CDR3 length: 13 amino acids. CDR3 loop: CAWTQGGVETQYF. CDR3 nucleotides: TGTGCCTGGACGCAGGGGGGCGTAGAGACCCAGTACTTC.

CDR3 sequence reads: CASSLMGAGVNEQFF. CDR3 nucleotide sequence: TGTGCCAGCAGCTTAATGGGAGCGGGAGTCAATGAGCAGTTCTTC. The genes are TRBV7-3 and TRBJ2-1, with 8 positions matching TRBD2. This CDR3 spans 15 amino acids. Unmatched junction bases numbered 5, after V lost 1 base and J lost 6 bases. CDR1 and CDR2 from the germline V gene are SGHTA and FQGTGA.

This chain uses TRBV6-1 with TRBJ2-7; maybe TRBD1 (5 bases). Germline assignment: CDR1 MNHNS and CDR2 SASEGT. The CDR3 is 14 residues long. V lost 4 bases to trimming and J lost 7 bases, with 17 bases between them. CDR3 region: CASSVTGELREQYF. CDR3 nucleotides: TGTGCCAGCAGTGTCACAGGAGAGTTACGTGAGCAGTACTTC.

This clone has just one count. The rearrangement links TRBV18 to TRBJ2-2; D is perhaps TRBD1 (6 bases). V lost 1 base and J 4 bases, leaving 10 bases between the germline ends. Germline V lookup: CDR1 KGHSH, CDR2 LQKENI. The CDR3 extends over 15 amino acids. CDR3 sequence reads: CASSPQQDSTGELFF. CDR3 coding DNA: TGTGCCAGCTCACCACAGCAGGACAGCACCGGGGAGCTGTTTTTT.

This chain uses TRBV6-1 with TRBJ1-5; 7 bases align to TRBD1. This CDR3 has 16 amino acids. The junction had 7 bases not matched to a gene; V was cut back by 0 bases and J by 5 bases. Germline lookup yields CDR1 MNHNS and CDR2 SASEGT. CDR3 coding DNA: TGTGCCAGCAGTGAAGCGCCGACAGGGACCCATCAGCCCCAGCATTTT. This encodes CASSEAPTGTHQPQHF.

The rearrangement joins TRBV6-5 to TRBJ2-7, with 12 bases matching TRBD2. Germline V gene lookup returns CDR1 MNHEY and CDR2 SVGAGI. V lost 5 bases and J lost 5; bases outside the gene matches: 7. The CDR3 has 15 amino acids. The CDR3 DNA reads as TGTGCCAGCAGTCAACGACTAGCGGGAGTAAACGAGCAGTACTTC. Protein: CASSQRLAGVNEQYF.

In this sample, this clone turned up a few times. The chain has TRBV6-5 and TRBJ2-7, with D perhaps matching TRBD2 (5 bases). V lost 2 bases and J lost 6, with 14 bases in between. Germline values: CDR1 MNHEY, CDR2 SVGAGI. This CDR3 is built from 14 residues. The CDR3 protein is CASSYLTSPSEQYF. Written as DNA, the CDR3 is TGTGCCAGCAGTTACCTCACTAGTCCCAGCGAGCAGTACTTC.

The J gene is TRBJ2-1, the V gene TRBV27; TRBD2 agrees at 7 bases. The germline gives CDR1 MNHEY, CDR2 SMNVEV (reference sequence). Trimming at V came to 7 bases and at J to 4 bases, leaving 7 bases not matched to a gene. CDR3 length: 14 amino acids. CDR3 sequence reads: CASTKTSQYNEQFF. CDR3 sequence (DNA): TGTGCCAGCACCAAGACTAGCCAATACAATGAGCAGTTCTTC.

The rearrangement links TRBV5-6 to TRBJ2-3; the match to TRBD2 covers 8 bases. Trimming removed 0 bases from V and 0 bases from J; junction bases left unmatched: 6. Per the germline V gene, CDR1 is SGHDT and CDR2 is YYEEEE. This CDR3 contains 17 residues. The CDR3 nucleotides are TGTGCCAGCAGCTTGGTGTCTAGCGGGTCTAGCACAGATACGCAGTATTTT. Its protein is CASSLVSSGSSTDTQYF.